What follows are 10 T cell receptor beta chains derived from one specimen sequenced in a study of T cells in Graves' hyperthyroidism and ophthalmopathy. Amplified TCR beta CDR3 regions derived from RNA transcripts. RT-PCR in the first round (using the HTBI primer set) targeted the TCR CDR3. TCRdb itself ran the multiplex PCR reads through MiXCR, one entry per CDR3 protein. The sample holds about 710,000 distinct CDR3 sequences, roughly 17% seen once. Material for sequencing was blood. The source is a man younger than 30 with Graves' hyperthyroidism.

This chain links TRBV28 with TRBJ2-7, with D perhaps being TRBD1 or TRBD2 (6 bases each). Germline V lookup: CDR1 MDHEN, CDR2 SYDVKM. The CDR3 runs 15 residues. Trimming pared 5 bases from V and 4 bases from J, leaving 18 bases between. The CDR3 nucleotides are TGTGCCAGCAGTCCCCCCCGGGGGCTGGTTTACGAGCAGTACTTC. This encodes CASSPPRGLVYEQYF.

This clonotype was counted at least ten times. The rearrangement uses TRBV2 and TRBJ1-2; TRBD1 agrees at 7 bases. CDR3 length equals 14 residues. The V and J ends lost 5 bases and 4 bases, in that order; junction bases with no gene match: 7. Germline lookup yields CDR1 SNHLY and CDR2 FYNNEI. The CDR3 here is CASSPSTGPYGYTF. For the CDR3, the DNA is TGTGCCAGCAGTCCCTCGACAGGGCCCTATGGCTACACCTTC.

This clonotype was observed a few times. CDR3 in amino acids: CSVTAGGGTDTQYF. The CDR3 DNA reads TGCAGTGTTACAGCGGGAGGGGGCACAGATACGCAGTATTTT. This chain connects TRBV20-1 to TRBJ2-3; 10 bases line up with TRBD2. CDR3 size: 14 residues. The germline V gene has CDR1 DFQATT and CDR2 SNEGSKA (reference sequence). V lost 7 bases to trimming and J lost 1 base; unmatched junction nucleotides: 5.

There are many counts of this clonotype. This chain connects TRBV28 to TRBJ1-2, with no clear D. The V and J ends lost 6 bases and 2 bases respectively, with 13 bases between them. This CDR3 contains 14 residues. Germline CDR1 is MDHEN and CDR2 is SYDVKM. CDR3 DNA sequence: TGTGCCAGCAGAGTGAGTGGGTCCAACTATGGCTACACCTTC. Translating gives CASRVSGSNYGYTF.

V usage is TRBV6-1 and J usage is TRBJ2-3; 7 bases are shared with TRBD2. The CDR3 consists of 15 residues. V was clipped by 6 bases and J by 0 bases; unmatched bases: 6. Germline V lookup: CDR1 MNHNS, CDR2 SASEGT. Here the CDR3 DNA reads TGTGCCAGCAGACCAAGCGGGGCTAGCACAGATACGCAGTATTTT. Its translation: CASRPSGASTDTQYF.

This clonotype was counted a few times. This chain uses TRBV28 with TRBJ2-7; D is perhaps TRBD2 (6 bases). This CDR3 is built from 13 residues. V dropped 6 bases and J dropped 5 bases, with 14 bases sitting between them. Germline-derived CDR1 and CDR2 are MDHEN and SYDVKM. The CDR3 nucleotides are TGTGCCAGCAGCCCGGGACTTCGGGACGAGCAGTACTTC. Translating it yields CASSPGLRDEQYF.

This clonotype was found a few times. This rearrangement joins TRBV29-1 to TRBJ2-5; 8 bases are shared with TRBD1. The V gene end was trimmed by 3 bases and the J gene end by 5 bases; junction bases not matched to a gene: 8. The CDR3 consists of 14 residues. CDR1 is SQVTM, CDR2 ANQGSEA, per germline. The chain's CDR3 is CSVDWTGRRETQYF. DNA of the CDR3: TGCAGCGTTGACTGGACAGGGAGGAGGGAGACCCAGTACTTC.

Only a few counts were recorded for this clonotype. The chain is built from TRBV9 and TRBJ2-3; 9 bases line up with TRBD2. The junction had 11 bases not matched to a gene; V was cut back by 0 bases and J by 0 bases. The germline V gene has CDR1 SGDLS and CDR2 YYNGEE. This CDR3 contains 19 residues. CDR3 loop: CASSVALGLAGTSTDTQYF. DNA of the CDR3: TGTGCCAGCAGCGTAGCTCTCGGGCTAGCGGGAACTAGCACAGATACGCAGTATTTT.

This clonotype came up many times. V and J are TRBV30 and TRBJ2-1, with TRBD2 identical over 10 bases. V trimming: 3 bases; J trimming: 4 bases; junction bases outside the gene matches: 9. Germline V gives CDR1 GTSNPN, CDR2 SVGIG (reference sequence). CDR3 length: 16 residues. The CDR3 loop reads CAWRGRAGGWYNEQFF. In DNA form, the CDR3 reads TGTGCCTGGAGAGGTCGAGCGGGAGGGTGGTACAATGAGCAGTTCTTC. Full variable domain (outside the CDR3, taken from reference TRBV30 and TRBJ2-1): SQTIHQWPATLVQPVGSPLSLECTVEGTSNPNLYWYRQAAGRGLQLLFYSVGIGQISSEVPQNLSASRPQDRQFILSSKKLLLSDSGFYLCAWRGRAGGWYNEQFFGPGTRLTVL.

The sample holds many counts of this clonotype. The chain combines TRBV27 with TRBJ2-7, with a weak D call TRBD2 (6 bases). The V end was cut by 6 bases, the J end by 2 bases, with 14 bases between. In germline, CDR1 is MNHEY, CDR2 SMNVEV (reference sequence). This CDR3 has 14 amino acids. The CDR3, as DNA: TGTGCCAGCAGGCGCGGGGCAGCCACCTACGAGCAGTACTTC. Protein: CASRRGAATYEQYF.